A single sample is the source of the 26 T cell receptor beta chains below, sequenced in a study of blood T cell repertoires in COVID-19. Here immunoSEQ multiplex PCR was the method, and the copy in TCRdb shows in-frame clones only, minus some. This table holds some 200,000 clones, about nine tenths found once. Input material: peripheral blood. The receptors were gathered from a man over 45 with acute or convalescent COVID-19.

The V and J genes are TRBV15 and TRBJ1-6; no reliable D call. The germline V gene encodes CDR1 LNHNV and CDR2 YYDKDF (reference sequence). The CDR3 has 16 amino acids. Deletions cut 0 bases from V and 6 bases from J, with 12 bases between. CDR3 in DNA: TGTGCCACCAGCAGAGATCTTCCAGGTGGTAATTCACCCCTCCACTTT. This gives the protein CATSRDLPGGNSPLHF.

The V call is TRBV6-6, the J call TRBJ1-2; 9 bases are shared with TRBD1. The CDR3 is 16 amino acids. Germline CDR1 MNHNY, CDR2 SVGAGI (reference sequence). V shed 1 base, J shed 1 base, and the junction held 4 bases outside the gene matches. CDR3 protein: CASSYWGQGGNYGYTF. In DNA form, the CDR3 reads TGTGCCAGCAGTTACTGGGGACAGGGAGGTAACTATGGCTACACCTTC.

The rearrangement uses TRBV19 and TRBJ2-3; D call uncertain. V was shortened by 3 bases and J by 6 bases, with 7 bases between the two germline ends. The CDR3 runs to 12 residues. CDR1 is LNHDA, CDR2 SQIVND, per germline (reference sequence). CDR3 loop: CASSIPFDTQYF. CDR3 coding DNA: TGTGCCAGTAGTATCCCCTTTGATACGCAGTATTTT.

The chain recombines TRBV18 with TRBJ1-4; a weak D match, TRBD1 (6 bases). V lost 2 bases and J lost 8, with 12 bases in between. Germline V gives CDR1 KGHSH, CDR2 LQKENI. The CDR3 extends over 14 amino acids. The DNA of the CDR3 is TGTGCCAGCTCACCAAGGGGGGGAAAGGAAAAACTGTTTTTT. This codes for CASSPRGGKEKLFF.

This clone was seen more than once but under ten times. The J gene is TRBJ1-2, the V gene TRBV6-5; possible D gene TRBD1, 6 bases. V was trimmed by 7 bases and J by 8 bases, leaving 20 bases between them. Germline assignment: CDR1 MNHEY and CDR2 SVGAGI. The CDR3 contains 14 residues. The chain's CDR3 is CASTTGSNSVGYTF. DNA of the CDR3: TGTGCCAGCACCACAGGGTCCAACAGTGTCGGCTACACCTTC.

This CDR3 reads CASSPTSSTIYF. The CDR3 DNA follows: TGTGCCAGCAGCCCGACTAGCAGCACCATATATTTT. The chain links TRBV5-5 to TRBJ1-3; no firm D call. The V end was cut by 4 bases, the J end by 9 bases, with 11 bases between. CDR1 and CDR2 (germline): SGHKS, YYEKEE (reference sequence). The CDR3 covers 12 residues.

The chain links TRBV18 to TRBJ2-1, with 9 positions matching TRBD2. V was clipped by 0 bases and J by 8 bases; unmatched bases: 8. The germline gives CDR1 KGHSH, CDR2 LQKENI. The length of the CDR3 is 16 residues. The CDR3 bases are TGTGCCAGCTCACCACCGGGGAGCGGGGGGCGAGATGAGCAGTTCTTC. It encodes CASSPPGSGGRDEQFF.

The rearrangement links TRBV5-1 to TRBJ1-4, with TRBD1 matching 8 bases. V gave up 3 bases and J gave up 0 bases; unmatched junction bases: 4. This CDR3 comprises 16 residues. Germline V lookup: CDR1 SGHRS, CDR2 YFSETQ. CDR3 nucleotide sequence: TGCGCCAGCAGCTATGACAGGGGCGCAACTAATGAAAAACTGTTTTTT. It translates to CASSYDRGATNEKLFF.

V and J are TRBV19 and TRBJ1-6; D may be TRBD1 (6 bases). CDR3 length equals 15 residues. Germline CDR1 is LNHDA and CDR2 is SQIVND (reference sequence). Trimming left V 2 bases short and J 7 bases short, with 12 bases between. DNA of the CDR3: TGTGCCAGTAGTATACAGCGTCAGGGGAATTCACCCCTCCACTTT. Protein: CASSIQRQGNSPLHF. The complete variable domain, with remaining parts taken from reference TRBV19 and TRBJ1-6, reads DGGITQSPKYLFRKEGQNVTLSCEQNLNHDAMYWYRQDPGQGLRLIYYSQIVNDFQKGDIAEGYSVSREKKESFPLTVTSAQKNPTAFYLCASSIQRQGNSPLHFGNGTRLTVT.

The V call is TRBV7-2, the J call TRBJ2-7; 8 nucleotides align to TRBD1. This CDR3 has 15 residues. The trim removed 5 bases at V and 6 bases at J, leaving 12 bases unmatched. Per germline, CDR1 SGHTA and CDR2 FQGNSA. The CDR3 nucleotides are TGTGCCAGCAGCAAGGGGACAGGAACCCGGGGCGAGCAGTACTTC. Its translation is CASSKGTGTRGEQYF.

The chain is built from TRBV5-1 and TRBJ1-1, with TRBD1 identical over 9 bases. J lost 4 bases, V lost 2 bases, and 6 bases had no gene match. Germline V gene sequence: CDR1 SGHRS, CDR2 YFSETQ. The CDR3 contains 15 residues. Here the CDR3 DNA reads TGCGCCAGCAGCTTATCCCCGACAGGGGGCACTGAAGCTTTCTTT. Translated, it gives CASSLSPTGGTEAFF.

In this sample, this clone turned up once. The chain is built from TRBV6-5 and TRBJ2-1; possibly TRBD2 for D (5 bases). The CDR3 has 11 residues. The ends were cut back, 8 bases at V and 5 bases at J, with 7 bases in the middle. Per germline, CDR1 MNHEY and CDR2 SVGAGI. The CDR3 loop reads CASVGDNEQFF. The CDR3 nucleotides are TGTGCCAGCGTCGGGGACAATGAGCAGTTCTTC.

This chain joins TRBV12-3 or TRBV12-4 and TRBJ1-5; D perhaps matches TRBD1 (5 bases). The length of the CDR3 is 13 residues. Trimming cost V 8 bases and J 9 bases, with 17 bases left between them. CDR3 coding DNA: TGTGCCAGCGTTGCTGAGGGGAGGCGGCCCCAGCATTTT. Encoded protein: CASVAEGRRPQHF.

The chain employs TRBV2 and TRBJ1-6, with a possible D match to TRBD1 (5 bases). The V end lost 5 bases, the J end lost 5 bases, and 13 bases lay between the germline ends. Germline CDR1 reads SNHLY; CDR2 reads FYNNEI. The CDR3 contains 15 residues. The CDR3 spells CASSSKGLDNSPLHF. Written as DNA, the CDR3 is TGTGCCAGCAGTTCAAAGGGGTTGGATAATTCACCCCTCCACTTT. The variable domain in full, with the rest retrieved from reference TRBV2 and TRBJ1-6, is EPEVTQTPSHQVTQMGQEVILRCVPISNHLYFYWYRQILGQKVEFLVSFYNNEISEKSEIFDDQFSVERPDGSNFTLKIRSTKLEDSAMYFCASSSKGLDNSPLHFGNGTRLTVT.

The chain joins TRBV2 to TRBJ2-2; D perhaps matches TRBD1 (5 bases). Germline V CDR1 and CDR2: SNHLY, FYNNEI. This CDR3 has 15 amino acids. Trimming shortened V by 6 bases and J by 7 bases, and 18 bases separated the two germline ends. The CDR3 spells CASRLSRVTGGELFF. CDR3 bases: TGTGCCAGCAGACTTTCCAGGGTGACGGGCGGGGAGCTGTTTTTT. Full variable domain (rest looked up from reference TRBV2 and TRBJ2-2): EPEVTQTPSHQVTQMGQEVILRCVPISNHLYFYWYRQILGQKVEFLVSFYNNEISEKSEIFDDQFSVERPDGSNFTLKIRSTKLEDSAMYFCASRLSRVTGGELFFGEGSRLTVL.

The chain is built from TRBV5-1 and TRBJ1-1, with TRBD1 as a possible D gene (6 bases). V was cut by 0 bases and J by 1 base, with 13 bases left in between. Germline loops: CDR1 SGHRS, CDR2 YFSETQ. This CDR3 contains 16 residues. The CDR3 sequence: CASSLGPGVGNTEAFF. CDR3 DNA sequence: TGCGCCAGCAGCTTGGGTCCAGGGGTGGGGAACACTGAAGCTTTCTTT. The full variable domain, completed using reference TRBV5-1 and TRBJ1-1, is KAGVTQTPRYLIKTRGQQVTLSCSPISGHRSVSWYQQTPGQGLQFLFEYFSETQRNKGNFPGRFSGRQFSNSRSEMNVSTLELGDSALYLCASSLGPGVGNTEAFFGQGTRLTVV.

A single count supports this clone. The rearrangement joins TRBV2 to TRBJ2-6; 8 bases line up with TRBD2. The junction had 9 bases not matched to a gene; V was cut back by 8 bases and J by 0 bases. The germline CDR1 and CDR2 sequences are SNHLY and FYNNEI. The CDR3 extends over 17 amino acids. The CDR3 protein is CASWTGGPLSGANVLTF. CDR3 sequence (DNA): TGTGCCAGCTGGACGGGGGGGCCTCTCTCTGGGGCCAACGTCCTGACTTTC.

V is TRBV4-1 and J is TRBJ1-1; D uncertain. Trimming removed 1 base at V and 5 bases at J, with 20 bases between. The CDR3 contains 17 residues. Germline V lookup: CDR1 MGHRA, CDR2 YSYEKL. CDR3 sequence (DNA): TGCGCCAGCAGCCAAGTCAGTTGGTCCCACCCGAAGACTGAAGCTTTCTTT. Translating it yields CASSQVSWSHPKTEAFF.

The rearrangement uses TRBV11-2 and TRBJ2-2; 13 bases align to TRBD2. CDR1 is SGHAT and CDR2 is FQNNGV in the germline V gene. The junction had 12 bases not matched to a gene; V was cut back by 4 bases and J by 7 bases. This CDR3 is 18 amino acids long. CDR3 loop: CASSSQGLAGTRGGELFF. In DNA, the CDR3 is TGTGCCAGCAGCTCCCAGGGACTAGCGGGGACTAGGGGCGGGGAGCTGTTTTTT.

The chain links TRBV10-3 to TRBJ2-7; 13 bases fit TRBD2. This CDR3 spans 15 amino acids. Losses at the gene ends were 6 bases for V and 5 bases for J; bases not matched to a gene: 7. Germline assignment: CDR1 ENHRY and CDR2 SYGVKD. The CDR3 nucleotides are TGTGCCATCAGCGAGCGACTAGCGGGGGGAGACGAGCAGTACTTC. This gives the protein CAISERLAGGDEQYF.

The rearrangement uses TRBV29-1 and TRBJ2-2; D is possibly TRBD2 (5 bases). Germline V gene lookup returns CDR1 SQVTM and CDR2 ANQGSEA. The CDR3 sequence is 11 residues long. The V end lost 5 bases, the J end lost 6 bases, and 7 bases lay between the germline ends. The DNA of the CDR3 is TGCAGCGTTTTGCGGGCCGGGGAGCTGTTTTTT. This translates into CSVLRAGELFF.

This clone has a handful of counts. The chain is built from TRBV5-4 and TRBJ1-2, with 7 bases fitting TRBD1. Looked up from germline, CDR1 is SGHNT and CDR2 is YYREEE (reference sequence). The length of the CDR3 is 15 residues. The trim removed 2 bases at V and 4 bases at J, leaving 8 bases unmatched. DNA for the CDR3: TGTGCCAGCAGCTTTGACAGGGTAACAACCTATGGCTACACCTTC. Amino acids: CASSFDRVTTYGYTF.

The CDR3 protein is CASSSRSGVYNEQFF. In DNA form, the CDR3 reads TGTGCCAGCAGCTCGCGTAGCGGGGTTTACAATGAGCAGTTCTTC. The genes are TRBV7-8 and TRBJ2-1, with 8 bases fitting TRBD2. CDR3 length: 15 amino acids. Germline V lookup: CDR1 SGHVS, CDR2 FQNEAQ. V was clipped by 4 bases and J by 4 bases; unmatched bases: 6.

The chain uses TRBV27 and TRBJ2-3, with 13 bases identical to TRBD2. Germline CDR1 is MNHEY and CDR2 is SMNVEV (reference sequence). The CDR3 sequence is 17 residues long. Unmatched junction bases numbered 6, after V lost 4 bases and J lost 2 bases. The CDR3 DNA follows: TGTGCCAGCAGTTCGCCTGGACTAGCGGGGGACACAGATACGCAGTATTTT. It translates to CASSSPGLAGDTDTQYF.

The chain uses TRBV19 and TRBJ2-1, with 10 bases fitting TRBD2. V lost 7 bases to trimming and J lost 0 bases; unmatched junction nucleotides: 6. This CDR3 has 16 amino acids. Germline V gene lookup returns CDR1 LNHDA and CDR2 SQIVND (reference sequence). CDR3: CASTLRLAGSYNEQFF. Written as DNA, the CDR3 is TGTGCCAGTACCCTTAGACTAGCGGGCTCCTACAATGAGCAGTTCTTC.

The chain couples TRBV3-1 (or the pseudogene TRBV3-2) to TRBJ1-6; 9 bases fit TRBD1. CDR3 length: 14 residues. The trim removed 4 bases at V and 6 bases at J, leaving 1 base unmatched. Germline V lookup: CDR1 LGHDT, CDR2 YNNKEL (reference sequence). The CDR3 sequence is CASSRTGANSPLHF. CDR3 nucleotides: TGTGCCAGCAGCCGGACAGGGGCTAATTCACCCCTCCACTTT.